What follows are 9 T cell receptor beta chains derived from one specimen sequenced in a study of read filtering for tumor transcriptome and immune sequencing. This library used roughly 0.4 ug RNA and molecular barcoded adaptors spanning alpha/delta and beta/gamma chains. From the reads, TCRdb called clonotypes with MiXCR, one entry per CDR3 protein. The data contain about 130,000 distinct CDR3 sequences, less than 15% of them singletons. The sequencing input was a population of CD138-negative cells sorted from bone marrow. These receptors were collected from a donor aged 40 or older with multiple myeloma.

The sample holds many counts of this clonotype. As DNA, the CDR3 is TGCAGTGCTCCTGGGACAGGGTGGAATCAGCCCCAGCATTTT. This sequence encodes CSAPGTGWNQPQHF. This chain joins TRBV20-1 and TRBJ1-5, with TRBD1 matching 9 bases. The CDR3 has 14 amino acids. Germline CDR1 is DFQATT and CDR2 is SNEGSKA (reference sequence). The junction had 6 bases not matched to a gene; V was cut back by 5 bases and J by 4 bases.

The chain couples TRBV6-2 or TRBV6-3 to TRBJ1-5; D remains unclear. V lost 5 bases, J lost 0 bases, and 8 bases lay in between. The germline CDR1 and CDR2 sequences are MNHEY and SVGEGT. The CDR3 is 14 residues long. CDR3 nucleotide sequence: TGTGCCAGCAGTGGTGGGGATAGCAATCAGCCCCAGCATTTT. Protein product: CASSGGDSNQPQHF.

At least ten counts were recorded for this clonotype. The rearrangement links TRBV20-1 to TRBJ2-5, with 9 nucleotides matching TRBD2. The germline gives CDR1 DFQATT, CDR2 SNEGSKA (reference sequence). There are 14 residues in the CDR3. With V trimmed by 6 bases and J by 5 bases, 10 bases remained unmatched. CDR3 region: CSAARSSGGETQYF. The CDR3 region has the DNA TGCAGTGCCGCCCGTAGTAGCGGGGGTGAGACCCAGTACTTC.

Worth noting for this clonotype: One base away lies a much larger clone, so this may be a sequencing read error. The rearrangement links TRBV4-3 to TRBJ1-2; 8 bases agree with TRBD1. V shed 1 base and J 6 bases; nucleotides not matched to a gene: 10. Germline loops: CDR1 LGHNA, CDR2 YSLEER. The CDR3 sequence is 16 residues long. CDR3 protein: CASSQGFRAGGNGYTF. The CDR3 nucleotides read TGCGCCAGCAGCCAAGGTTTTCGGGCAGGGGGCAATGGCTACACCTTC.

Remarks on this clonotype: The germline gene is not matched at one end of the junction; a read error may be the cause. CDR3 DNA sequence: TGCGGCAGCAGCTTGGGACCGAACAATGAGCAGTTCTTT. Its translation: CGSSLGPNNEQFF. V usage is TRBV5-1 and J usage is TRBJ2-1, with D possibly called TRBD1 or TRBD2 (5 bases each). Germline V gives CDR1 SGHRS, CDR2 YFSETQ. The CDR3 length is 13 residues.

This clonotype has at least ten counts. The genes are TRBV7-9 and TRBJ1-1; D gene unclear. The CDR3 extends over 13 amino acids. Per germline, CDR1 SEHNR and CDR2 FQNEAQ (reference sequence). Trimming cost V 5 bases and J 4 bases, with 11 bases left between them. CDR3 sequence (DNA): TGTGCCAGCAGCCCACGACGGAGCACTGAAGCTTTCTTT. As protein: CASSPRRSTEAFF.

This clonotype was detected ten times or more. The chain is built from TRBV6-5 and TRBJ2-5, with D perhaps TRBD2 (5 bases). V shed 2 bases and J shed 2 bases, with 12 bases lying between them. CDR1 MNHEY and CDR2 SVGAGI come from the germline V gene. The CDR3 contains 15 residues. The chain's CDR3 is CASSYGGAEQETQYF. CDR3 sequence (DNA): TGTGCCAGCAGTTACGGAGGAGCGGAGCAAGAGACCCAGTACTTC.

Ten or more counts support this clonotype. The chain is built from TRBV6-5 and TRBJ1-1; D is ambiguous. The CDR3 runs 13 residues. The V end lost 8 bases, the J end lost 0 bases, and 10 bases lay between the germline ends. Germline CDR1 is MNHEY and CDR2 is SVGAGI. The CDR3, as DNA: TGTGCCAGCTCTTTAAACATGAACACTGAAGCTTTCTTT. This codes for CASSLNMNTEAFF.

Turning to this clonotype: A far larger clone is off by one base, so a read error is likely. The chain recombines TRBV6-5 with TRBJ2-1; TRBD2 is a possible D gene (6 bases). With 5 bases removed from V and 6 bases from J, the gap between germline ends came to 17 bases. CDR3 length: 15 residues. Germline-derived CDR1 and CDR2 are MNHEY and SVGAGI. CDR3 in DNA: TGTGCCAGCAGTAACCCGGGGACTTTTATCAATGAGCAGTTCTTC. Translated, it gives CASSNPGTFINEQFF.